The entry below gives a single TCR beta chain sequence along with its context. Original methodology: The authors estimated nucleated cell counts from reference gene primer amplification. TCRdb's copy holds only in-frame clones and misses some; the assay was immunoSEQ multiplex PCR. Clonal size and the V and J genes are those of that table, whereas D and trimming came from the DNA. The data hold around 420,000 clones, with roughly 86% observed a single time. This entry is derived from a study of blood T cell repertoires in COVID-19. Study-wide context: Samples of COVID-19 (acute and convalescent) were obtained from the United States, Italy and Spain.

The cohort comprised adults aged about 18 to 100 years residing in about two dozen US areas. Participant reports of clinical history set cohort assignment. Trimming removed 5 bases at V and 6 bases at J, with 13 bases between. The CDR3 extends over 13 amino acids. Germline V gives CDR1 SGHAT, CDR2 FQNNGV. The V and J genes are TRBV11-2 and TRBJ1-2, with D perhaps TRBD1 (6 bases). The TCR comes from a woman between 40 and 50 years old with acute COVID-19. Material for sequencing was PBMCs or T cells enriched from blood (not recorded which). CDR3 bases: TGTGCCAGCAGCCGATACAGGGCTCATGGCTACACCTTC. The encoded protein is CASSRYRAHGYTF.